A single sample gave rise to the 5 T cell receptor beta chains below, sequenced in a study of blood T cells in healthy people across ages. Using a J-beta primer mix together with a sample-barcoded 5' primer, a second PCR was run for about 6 to 12 cycles. A single record per CDR3 protein comes from TCRdb applying MiXCR to the 5' RACE reads. The sample contains roughly 2 million distinct CDR3 sequences, around half of which appear only once. The sample taken for sequencing was blood. The receptors were sampled from a woman aged 40 to 50 in good health.

The chain recombines TRBV12-3 or TRBV12-4 with TRBJ1-2; D is unresolved. This CDR3 region has 11 residues. Deletions cut 5 bases from V and 8 bases from J, with 9 bases between. The CDR3 DNA reads as TGTGCCAGCAGTCCGGACTTGGGCTACACCTTC. This sequence encodes CASSPDLGYTF.

The genes are TRBV28 and TRBJ2-1; maybe TRBD1 (6 bases). The DNA matches TRBJ2-7 better at its end, which makes the J call doubtful. The germline CDR1 and CDR2 sequences are MDHEN and SYDVKM. The CDR3 runs to 16 residues. DNA for the CDR3: TGTGCCAGCAGAATCCTAGACAACACAGGGTACAATGAGCAGTACTTC. This codes for CASRILDNTGYNEQYF.

The chain joins TRBV6-2 or TRBV6-3 to TRBJ2-7; D might be TRBD2 (6 bases). V lost 6 bases and J lost 6, with 9 bases in between. The CDR3 has 11 residues. Germline lookup yields CDR1 MNHEY and CDR2 SVGEGT. The CDR3 DNA follows: TGTGCCAGCAGCCGGGGGATCGAGCAGTACTTC. Amino acids: CASSRGIEQYF.

Notes on this clonotype: A junction end diverges from the germline sequence, so it may reflect a read error. The chain has TRBV5-6 and TRBJ2-6; D uncertain. Germline V lookup: CDR1 SGHDT, CDR2 YYEEEE. The CDR3 contains 16 residues. The CDR3 loop reads CANSMKLGSGANVLTF. In DNA, the CDR3 is TGTGCCAACAGCATGAAGTTAGGCTCTGGGGCCAACGTCCTGACTTTC.

The rearrangement links TRBV10-1 to TRBJ2-4; D might be TRBD1 or TRBD2, each matching 5 bases. The J call may be mistaken, given a closer DNA end match to TRBJ2-7. This CDR3 has 15 amino acids. Germline CDR1 reads WNHNN; CDR2 reads SYGVQD (reference sequence). CDR3 in amino acids: CASSESGQGGYEQYF. Written as DNA, the CDR3 is TGCGCCAGCAGTGAGTCCGGGCAGGGCGGGTACGAGCAGTACTTC.